A single T cell receptor beta chain is shown here with its context. Its antigen is as yet unknown. This sample stems from a study of neurological immune-mediated disorders. The cDNA was generated by 5'RACE with 10-nucleotide random UMIs. TCRdb reprocessed the 5' RACE reads via MiXCR and lists one record per CDR3 protein. The data hold tens of thousands of distinct CDR3 sequences, with 9% to 12% observed a single time. Findings and limits, study-wide: Healthy controls had more TCR clonal expansion than multiple sclerosis, which showed the least, whereas HTLV-1-associated myelopathy showed the most.

Trimming removed 2 bases from V and 5 bases from J; junction bases left unmatched: 6. The CDR3 extends over 15 amino acids. Germline assignment: CDR1 SNHLY and CDR2 FYNNEI. This chain uses TRBV2 with TRBJ1-5; 7 positions match TRBD1. Sequencing used PBMCs. The sequence was collected from a man aged 40-50 years in good health. For the CDR3, the DNA is TGTGCCAGCAGTGAACAGGGGGAGGAGTATCAGCCCCAGCATTTT. Translated, it gives CASSEQGEEYQPQHF.